These 28 T cell receptor beta chains were sequenced from one sample in a study of blood T cells in healthy people across ages. For the second PCR, which ran for roughly 7 to 11 cycles, a sample-barcoded 5' primer and a J-beta primer mix were used. From the 5' RACE reads, TCRdb called clonotypes with MiXCR, one entry per CDR3 protein. This sample has hundreds of thousands of distinct CDR3 sequences, with about 49% found just once. Sequenced input: blood. Receptor source: a man aged 60 to 75 in good health.

This chain links TRBV5-4 with TRBJ1-2, with D unclear. Deletions cut 3 bases from V and 4 bases from J, with 7 bases between. Germline V gene data show CDR1 as SGHNT and CDR2 as YYREEE (reference sequence). The CDR3 length is 12 residues. CDR3 region: CASSSGSYGYTF. CDR3 in DNA: TGTGCCAGCAGCTCGGGCAGCTATGGCTACACCTTC.

This clonotype was observed a few times. The chain is built from TRBV6-6 and TRBJ2-4, with 9 bases identical to TRBD2. The last part of the DNA fits TRBJ2-7 better; the J call may be wrong. The germline V gene has CDR1 MNHNY and CDR2 SVGAGI (reference sequence). CDR3 length: 14 residues. The CDR3 region is CASSQGTSSLEQYF. The CDR3 bases are TGTGCCAGCAGTCAGGGGACTAGCAGCCTCGAGCAGTACTTC.

Many counts were recorded for this clonotype. The CDR3 DNA reads TGTGCCAGCAGCTTCCTAGCGGGGGGGCCCAATGAGCAGTTCTTC. Residues: CASSFLAGGPNEQFF. This chain joins TRBV7-8 and TRBJ2-1; TRBD2 agrees at 12 bases. Germline CDR1 reads SGHVS; CDR2 reads FQNEAQ. This CDR3 spans 15 amino acids. Trimming removed 3 bases from V and 6 bases from J; junction bases left unmatched: 3. Full variable domain (outside the CDR3, taken from reference TRBV7-8 and TRBJ2-1): GAGVSQSPRYKVAKRGQDVALRCDPISGHVSLFWYQQALGQGPEFLTYFQNEAQLDKSGLPSDRFFAERPEGSVSTLKIQRTQQEDSAVYLCASSFLAGGPNEQFFGPGTRLTVL.

The V call is TRBV12-3 or TRBV12-4, the J call TRBJ1-1; D remains ambiguous. V gave up 6 bases and J gave up 5 bases, with 19 bases separating them. The CDR3 extends over 15 amino acids. CDR3 coding DNA: TGTGCCAGCAGCGTCGAAGTTGGTTATGGGACTGAAGCTTTCTTT. Its translation is CASSVEVGYGTEAFF.

The CDR3 spells CASSQESPAGRNTDTQYF. Written as DNA, the CDR3 is TGCGCCAGCAGCCAAGAATCCCCAGCGGGACGAAACACAGATACGCAGTATTTT. This chain joins TRBV4-3 and TRBJ2-3, with 7 bases identical to TRBD2. J was trimmed by 2 bases and V by 0 bases; bases with no gene match: 11. The CDR3 has 18 amino acids. Germline V gene data show CDR1 as LGHNA and CDR2 as YSLEER.

This clonotype was observed a few times. The CDR3: CASSQDGSGKGSYNEQFF. The DNA for the CDR3 is TGCGCCAGCAGCCAAGATGGTAGCGGGAAAGGCTCCTACAATGAGCAGTTCTTC. J is TRBJ2-1 and V is TRBV4-1; 8 positions match TRBD2. Germline V lookup: CDR1 MGHRA, CDR2 YSYEKL. The CDR3 is 18 residues long. Losses at the gene ends were 0 bases for V and 0 bases for J; bases not matched to a gene: 7.

The chain has TRBV28 and TRBJ2-4; D not resolved. V was trimmed by 2 bases and J by 6 bases, leaving 11 bases between them. The CDR3 extends over 14 amino acids. Per germline, CDR1 MDHEN and CDR2 SYDVKM. The CDR3 bases are TGTGCCAGCAGTTTAAGTAGGGTCCGAAACATTCAGTACTTC. Translated, it gives CASSLSRVRNIQYF.

V gene TRBV30 combines with J gene TRBJ2-7, with D perhaps given as TRBD1 or TRBD2 (5 bases each). Deletions cut 0 bases from V and 12 bases from J, with 18 bases between. The length of the CDR3 is 13 residues. The germline V gene has CDR1 GTSNPN and CDR2 SVGIG (reference sequence). The CDR3 nucleotides read TGTGCCTGGAGTGTACGTGGGGGTGGGTCGTCGTACTTC. Its translation is CAWSVRGGGSSYF.

The chain joins TRBV2 to TRBJ2-3; 8 bases are shared with TRBD1. Per the germline V gene, CDR1 is SNHLY and CDR2 is FYNNEI. The V gene end was trimmed by 7 bases and the J gene end by 0 bases; junction bases not matched to a gene: 3. The CDR3 spans 14 residues. The CDR3 loop reads CASKGQVSTDTQYF. As DNA, the CDR3 is TGTGCCAGCAAGGGACAGGTCAGCACAGATACGCAGTATTTT.

The chain has TRBV12-3 or TRBV12-4 and TRBJ2-1; possibly TRBD2 for D (7 bases). V shed 5 bases and J shed 10 bases, with 15 bases lying between them. This CDR3 contains 13 residues. This CDR3 is CASSTGWGGEQFF. CDR3 coding DNA: TGTGCCAGCAGTACAGGGTGGGGGGGAGAGCAGTTCTTC.

V is TRBV5-1 and J is TRBJ2-4; a weak D match, TRBD1 (8 bases). The J call may be mistaken, given a closer DNA end match to TRBJ2-7. This CDR3 region has 14 residues. The germline V gene encodes CDR1 SGHRS and CDR2 YFSETQ. CDR3 loop: CASSGGDRSYEQYF. The CDR3 DNA reads TGCGCCAGCAGCGGGGGGGACAGGAGCTACGAGCAGTACTTC.

The chain links TRBV30 to TRBJ1-2, with D unclear. The CDR3 runs 15 residues. Germline lookup yields CDR1 GTSNPN and CDR2 SVGIG (reference sequence). V was shortened by 1 base and J by 0 bases, with 12 bases between the two germline ends. This chain's CDR3 is CAWSDGLGANYGYTF. CDR3 in DNA: TGTGCCTGGAGTGACGGACTGGGAGCTAACTATGGCTACACCTTC.

Worth noting for this clonotype: One junction end disagrees with the germline gene, perhaps due to a read error. The rearrangement joins TRBV20-1 to TRBJ2-5; 7 nucleotides agree with TRBD2. Germline V gives CDR1 DFQATT, CDR2 SNEGSKA (reference sequence). This CDR3 contains 13 residues. In nucleotides, the CDR3 is TGCAGTGCTAGACCACTGGCGGGAGAGACCCAGTCCTTC. This gives the protein CSARPLAGETQSF.

The rearrangement links TRBV20-1 to TRBJ2-5; D is possibly TRBD2 (5 bases). This CDR3 has 14 residues. V lost 8 bases, J lost 0 bases, and 16 bases lay in between. Germline V gives CDR1 DFQATT, CDR2 SNEGSKA (reference sequence). The CDR3 region has the DNA TGCAGTACAATCAACTGGAGGCACCAAGAGACCCAGTACTTC. This encodes CSTINWRHQETQYF.

This clonotype occurred many times. CDR3 in amino acids: CASSFGYEQFF. The CDR3 DNA sequence: TGTGCCAGCAGTTTTGGTTATGAGCAGTTCTTC. This rearrangement joins TRBV27 to TRBJ2-1; D not resolved. From germline, CDR1 is MNHEY and CDR2 SMNVEV (reference sequence). The CDR3 is 11 amino acids. Deletions cut 3 bases from V and 8 bases from J, with 5 bases between.

V usage is TRBV5-1 and J usage is TRBJ2-2, with D possibly TRBD1 on 7 matching bases. Trimming left V 5 bases short and J 8 bases short, with 25 bases between. CDR1 is SGHRS, CDR2 YFSETQ, per germline. This CDR3 comprises 17 residues. The CDR3 DNA sequence: TGCGCCAGCAGGCTCAGCAGGGGGACTTCTTCCGCGGGGGAGCTGTTTTTT. Protein sequence: CASRLSRGTSSAGELFF.

This clonotype has just a few counts. The chain couples TRBV7-2 to TRBJ2-1, with TRBD2 matching over 10 bases. This CDR3 comprises 18 residues. CDR1 and CDR2 (germline): SGHTA, FQGNSA. V trimming: 5 bases; J trimming: 7 bases; junction bases outside the gene matches: 17. The CDR3 nucleotides are TGTGCCAGCAGCCCCGGCGGGGTAGCGGGGGGCCTCAGGAATGAGCAGTTCTTC. Its translation is CASSPGGVAGGLRNEQFF.

V gene TRBV7-9 combines with J gene TRBJ2-3, with TRBD1 as a possible D gene (5 bases). Germline loops: CDR1 SEHNR, CDR2 FQNEAQ (reference sequence). The CDR3 consists of 14 residues. Trimming left V 0 bases short and J 4 bases short, with 8 bases between. The DNA of the CDR3 is TGTGCCAGCAGCTTAGCAGGGGAAGCAGATACGCAGTATTTT. This codes for CASSLAGEADTQYF.

CDR3 nucleotide sequence: TGTGCCAGCAGCTTAGGCTACCAGGCGAGCTCCTACGAGCAGTACTTC. Translating gives CASSLGYQASSYEQYF. The chain combines TRBV11-2 with TRBJ2-7, with D unclear. Trimming pared 1 base from V and 0 bases from J, leaving 13 bases between. The CDR3 runs 16 residues. CDR1 is SGHAT and CDR2 is FQNNGV in the germline V gene.

This clonotype was recorded once. The chain employs TRBV28 and TRBJ1-2; D not resolved. The ends were cut back, 5 bases at V and 4 bases at J, with 14 bases in the middle. Germline V gene data show CDR1 as MDHEN and CDR2 as SYDVKM. This CDR3 comprises 14 residues. CDR3 region: CASSGAGRIYGYTF. In DNA, the CDR3 is TGTGCCAGCAGTGGCGCTGGACGGATCTATGGCTACACCTTC.

The chain recombines TRBV20-1 with TRBJ2-3; 12 nucleotides align to TRBD2. The germline V gene encodes CDR1 DFQATT and CDR2 SNEGSKA (reference sequence). The junction had 7 bases not matched to a gene; V was cut back by 6 bases and J by 3 bases. The CDR3 has 15 residues. The CDR3 region is CSAQGLAGLTDTQYF. The CDR3 nucleotides read TGCAGTGCCCAGGGACTAGCGGGCCTTACAGATACGCAGTATTTT.

V gene TRBV2 combines with J gene TRBJ1-2; D is unclear. The CDR3 sequence is 11 residues long. Germline V gene lookup returns CDR1 SNHLY and CDR2 FYNNEI. Deletions cut 8 bases from V and 8 bases from J, with 12 bases between. The CDR3 loop is CASGWLGGYTF. CDR3 coding DNA: TGTGCCAGCGGGTGGTTGGGAGGCTACACCTTC.

This clonotype was detected ten times or more. J is TRBJ2-7 and V is TRBV6-5; 8 nucleotides line up with TRBD1. Losses at the gene ends were 7 bases for V and 6 bases for J; bases not matched to a gene: 5. The germline CDR1 and CDR2 sequences are MNHEY and SVGAGI. The CDR3 consists of 12 residues. The CDR3 reads CASTSTGAEQYF. In DNA form, the CDR3 reads TGTGCCAGCACCTCGACAGGGGCCGAGCAGTACTTC.

As to this clonotype: This clone may be a read error of a much larger clone one base away. V is TRBV12-3 or TRBV12-4 and J is TRBJ2-3; 8 positions match TRBD2. The CDR3 covers 14 residues. The CDR3 coding sequence is TGTGCCAGCAAACGGGGGGGTGGCACAGATACGCGGTATTTT. It translates to CASKRGGGTDTRYF.

This clonotype was found a few times. The V gene is TRBV20-1, the J gene TRBJ1-4; 9 bases align to TRBD1. CDR1 is DFQATT, CDR2 SNEGSKA, per germline (reference sequence). The CDR3 totals 13 residues. Trimming removed 7 bases from V and 8 bases from J; junction bases left unmatched: 8. CDR3 region: CSGRTGVGEKLFF. DNA of the CDR3: TGCAGTGGGAGGACAGGGGTAGGAGAAAAACTGTTTTTT.

In the case of this clonotype: A junction boundary mismatches the germline segment, possibly from a read error. The chain employs TRBV11-2 and TRBJ2-1; 7 bases line up with TRBD2. This CDR3 has 16 residues. CDR1 and CDR2 (germline): SGHAT, FQNNGV. This CDR3 is CAGSWGGAGAANEQFF. As DNA, the CDR3 is TGTGCCGGCAGCTGGGGAGGGGCGGGAGCCGCCAATGAGCAGTTCTTC.

This clonotype was detected only a few times. V and J are TRBV4-1 and TRBJ2-7; D is unclear. The CDR3 is 15 amino acids. V was shortened by 0 bases and J by 5 bases, with 14 bases between the two germline ends. Germline assignment: CDR1 MGHRA and CDR2 YSYEKL. The CDR3: CASSQEAGPQHEQYF. The CDR3 DNA is TGCGCCAGCAGCCAAGAGGCCGGGCCCCAGCACGAGCAGTACTTC.

The CDR3 sequence is CSVLGPNTLTQYF. For the CDR3, the DNA is TGCAGTGTTTTGGGCCCTAATACCCTTACGCAGTATTTT. The chain couples TRBV20-1 to TRBJ2-3; unclear D gene. The germline CDR1 and CDR2 sequences are DFQATT and SNEGSKA (reference sequence). CDR3 length: 13 amino acids. V was cut by 7 bases and J by 8 bases, with 19 bases left in between.